The subject of this entry is one TCR beta chain. The V gene lost 7 bases and the J gene lost 2 bases, with 11 bases spanning the gap. Germline V lookup: CDR1 SNHLY, CDR2 FYNNEI. This CDR3 has 13 amino acids. Original methodology: Ranging from about 20,000 to 750,000, TCR counts per sample had a median value of around 91,000. TCRdb independently ran MiXCR on the RACE reads; one entry per CDR3 protein. TCRdb, not the authors, supplied the V and J calls. This table has about 69,000 distinct CDR3 sequences, under 13% appearing once. The sample originates from a study of human T cells and chemical hapten exposure. Background on the study: There were per-sample TCR yield variations, arising mainly from small pooled library volume differences.

Documented time point: patch test 2, 6 weeks after DPC sensitization. Treatment described: therapeutic diphenylcyclopropenone sensitization with weekly scalp DPC. The specimen was whole blood, collected in connection with sensitization to the hapten diphenylcyclopropenone (DPC). The chain recombines TRBV2 with TRBJ1-2; unclear D gene. The receptor was derived from a woman in her 50s with alopecia areata. Some clones in this sample may be carry-over from other donors' samples. CDR3 residues: CASKEGSNYGYTF. In DNA form, the CDR3 reads TGTGCCAGCAAGGAGGGCAGCAACTATGGCTACACCTTC.